This T cell receptor beta chain was sequenced during a study of T cell repertoires in cytomegalovirus infection. For the study at large: Used in the study were CMV epitopes, some recently identified and HLA-C-restricted, others well-studied and HLA-B-restricted. Public TCR beta signatures provided an indication of both CMV infection and a matching HLA type.

The germline V gene has CDR1 DFQATT and CDR2 SNEGSKA (reference sequence). This CDR3 is built from 13 residues. Trimming removed 0 bases from V and 2 bases from J, with 7 bases in between. A word on this clonotype: Its antigen is currently unknown.

Study findings and constraints: Ex vivo responses were dominated by HLA-C-restricted CMV-specific TCR beta clonotypes. Identification of carriers of CMV plus the relevant HLA was performed using cumulative public TCR beta family frequency.

TCRdb recomputed calls from the reads with MiXCR, one row per CDR3 protein. The top ten hold about an eighth of the sample, which has about 890,000 distinct CDR3 sequences, approximately 31% seen once. The genes are TRBV20-1 and TRBJ1-2; D is perhaps TRBD1 (6 bases). The sequencing used cultured CD8+ T cells from PBMCs, collected from culture after CMV antigen stimulation. This receptor was obtained from a human donor in good health (CMV status not recorded). Some clones in this sample may be carry-over from other donors' samples. CDR3 amino acids: CSAREGGNYGYTF. The CDR3 DNA is TGCAGTGCTAGAGAAGGGGGGAACTATGGCTACACCTTC.